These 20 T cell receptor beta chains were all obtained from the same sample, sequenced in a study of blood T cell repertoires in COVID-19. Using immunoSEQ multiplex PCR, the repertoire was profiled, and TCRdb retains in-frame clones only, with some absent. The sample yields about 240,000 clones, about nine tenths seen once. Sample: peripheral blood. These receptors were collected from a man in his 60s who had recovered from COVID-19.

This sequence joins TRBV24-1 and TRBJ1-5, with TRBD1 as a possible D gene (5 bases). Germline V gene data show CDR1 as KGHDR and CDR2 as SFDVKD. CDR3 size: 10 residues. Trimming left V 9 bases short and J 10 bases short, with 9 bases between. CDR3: CATSGQPQHF. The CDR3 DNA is TGTGCCACCTCAGGACAACCCCAGCATTTT.

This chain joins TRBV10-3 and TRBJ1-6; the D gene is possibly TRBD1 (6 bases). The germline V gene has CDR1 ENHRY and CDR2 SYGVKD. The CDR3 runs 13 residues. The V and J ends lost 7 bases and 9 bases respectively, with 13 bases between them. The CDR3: CAITDRIGSPLHF. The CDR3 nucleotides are TGTGCCATCACCGACAGGATAGGTTCACCCCTCCACTTT.

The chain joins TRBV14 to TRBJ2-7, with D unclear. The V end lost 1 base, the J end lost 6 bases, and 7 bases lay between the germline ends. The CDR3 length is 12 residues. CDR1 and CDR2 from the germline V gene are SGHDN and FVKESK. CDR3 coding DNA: TGTGCCAGCAGCCAAGTACAAACCGAGCAGTACTTC. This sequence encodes CASSQVQTEQYF.

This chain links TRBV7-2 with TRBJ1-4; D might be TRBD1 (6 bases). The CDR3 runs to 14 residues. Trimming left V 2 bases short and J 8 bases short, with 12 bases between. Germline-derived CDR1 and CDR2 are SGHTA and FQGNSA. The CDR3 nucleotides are TGTGCCAGCAGCTTAAGGGCAGGGGCAGAAAAACTGTTTTTT. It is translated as CASSLRAGAEKLFF.

The CDR3 bases are TGTGCCACCAGCAGAGACGGACAGCTAGAGTTCAAAACTGAAGCTTTCTTT. Amino acids: CATSRDGQLEFKTEAFF. The rearrangement links TRBV15 to TRBJ1-1, with a weak D call TRBD1 (6 bases). Germline CDR1 reads LNHNV; CDR2 reads YYDKDF (reference sequence). CDR3 length: 17 residues. V was pared by 0 bases and J by 5 bases, with 19 bases between. The variable domain in full, completed from reference TRBV15 and TRBJ1-1, reads DAMVIQNPRYQVTQFGKPVTLSCSQTLNHNVMYWYQQKSSQAPKLLFHYYDKDFNNEADTPDNFQSRRPNTSFCFLDIRSPGLGDTAMYLCATSRDGQLEFKTEAFFGQGTRLTVV.

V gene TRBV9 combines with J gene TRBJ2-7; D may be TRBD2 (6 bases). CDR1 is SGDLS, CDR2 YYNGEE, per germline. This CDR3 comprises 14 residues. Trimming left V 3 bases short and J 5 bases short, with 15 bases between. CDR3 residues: CASSAGTSNDEQYF. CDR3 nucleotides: TGTGCCAGCAGCGCCGGGACTTCGAACGACGAGCAGTACTTC. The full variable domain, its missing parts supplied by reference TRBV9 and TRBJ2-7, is DSGVTQTPKHLITATGQRVTLRCSPRSGDLSVYWYQQSLDQGLQFLIQYYNGEERAKGNILERFSAQQFPDLHSELNLSSLELGDSALYFCASSAGTSNDEQYFGPGTRLTVT.

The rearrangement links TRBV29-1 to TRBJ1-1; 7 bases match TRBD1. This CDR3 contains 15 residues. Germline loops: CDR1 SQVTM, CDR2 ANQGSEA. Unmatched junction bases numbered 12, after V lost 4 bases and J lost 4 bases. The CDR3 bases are TGCAGCGTTGGGGAAGACAGGGTGATTAGCACTGAAGCTTTCTTT. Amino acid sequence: CSVGEDRVISTEAFF.

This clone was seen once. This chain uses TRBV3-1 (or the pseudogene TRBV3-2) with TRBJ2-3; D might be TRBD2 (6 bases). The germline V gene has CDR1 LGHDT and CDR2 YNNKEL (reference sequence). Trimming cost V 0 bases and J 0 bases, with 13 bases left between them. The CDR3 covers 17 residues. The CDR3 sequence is CASSQETGGTSTDTQYF. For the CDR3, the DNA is TGTGCCAGCAGCCAAGAGACTGGCGGGACGAGCACAGATACGCAGTATTTT.

CDR3 sequence: CASSPDRAQFF. The DNA for the CDR3 is TGCGCCAGCAGCCCGGACAGGGCGCAGTTCTTC. The V gene is TRBV5-1, the J gene TRBJ2-1; 8 bases fit TRBD1. The germline gives CDR1 SGHRS, CDR2 YFSETQ. With V trimmed by 4 bases and J by 12 bases, 3 bases remained unmatched. CDR3 length equals 11 residues.

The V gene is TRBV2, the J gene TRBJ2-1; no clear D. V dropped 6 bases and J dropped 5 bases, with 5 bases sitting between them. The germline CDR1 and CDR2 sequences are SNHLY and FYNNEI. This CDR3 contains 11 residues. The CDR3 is CASSPHNEQFF. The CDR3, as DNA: TGTGCCAGCAGCCCTCACAATGAGCAGTTCTTC.

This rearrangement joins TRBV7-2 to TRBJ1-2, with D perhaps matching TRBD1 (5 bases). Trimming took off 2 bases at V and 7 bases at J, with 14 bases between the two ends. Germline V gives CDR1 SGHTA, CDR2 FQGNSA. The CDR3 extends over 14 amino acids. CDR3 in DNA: TGTGCCAGCAGCTTAAGGGTCAGGGTCACTGGCTACACCTTC. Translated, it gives CASSLRVRVTGYTF.

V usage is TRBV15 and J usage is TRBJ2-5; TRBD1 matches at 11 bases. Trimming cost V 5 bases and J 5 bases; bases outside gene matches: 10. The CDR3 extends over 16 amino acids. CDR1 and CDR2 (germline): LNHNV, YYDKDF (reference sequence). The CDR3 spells CATSGRRDRGWETQYF. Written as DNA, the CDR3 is TGTGCCACCAGCGGCCGCCGGGACAGGGGGTGGGAGACCCAGTACTTC.

The CDR3 DNA reads TGTGCCAGCTCACCTGGAGAGAGCTCCTACGAGCAGTACTTC. Translating it yields CASSPGESSYEQYF. The chain employs TRBV18 and TRBJ2-7; D gene unclear. V lost 3 bases and J lost 0, with 9 bases in between. In germline, CDR1 is KGHSH, CDR2 LQKENI. This CDR3 has 14 residues.

The CDR3 nucleotides are TGTGCCAGCAGTGGGGAGACAGGGAGCGGTGAAAAACTGTTTTTT. It is translated as CASSGETGSGEKLFF. The genes are TRBV2 and TRBJ1-4, with TRBD1 identical over 7 bases. There are 15 residues in the CDR3. The ends lost 4 bases at V and 7 bases at J; junction bases unmatched: 9. Germline CDR1 and CDR2: SNHLY and FYNNEI.

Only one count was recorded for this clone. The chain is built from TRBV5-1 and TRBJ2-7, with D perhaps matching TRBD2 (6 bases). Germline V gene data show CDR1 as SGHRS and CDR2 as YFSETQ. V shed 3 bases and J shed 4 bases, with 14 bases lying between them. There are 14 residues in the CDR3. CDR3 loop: CASSWGDRQYEQYF. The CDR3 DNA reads TGCGCCAGCAGCTGGGGGGACCGGCAATACGAGCAGTACTTC.

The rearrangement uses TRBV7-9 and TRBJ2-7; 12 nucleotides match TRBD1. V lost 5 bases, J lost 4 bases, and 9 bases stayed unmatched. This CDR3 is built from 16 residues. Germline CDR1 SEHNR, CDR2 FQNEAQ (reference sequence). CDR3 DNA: TGTGCCAGCAGCCGATTGAGGGACAGGGGGCTATACGAGCAGTACTTC. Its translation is CASSRLRDRGLYEQYF.

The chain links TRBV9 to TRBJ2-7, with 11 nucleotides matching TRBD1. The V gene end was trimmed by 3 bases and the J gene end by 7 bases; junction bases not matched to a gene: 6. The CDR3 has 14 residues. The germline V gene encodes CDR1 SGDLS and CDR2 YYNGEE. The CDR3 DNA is TGTGCCAGCAGCGGTGGACAGGGGGCGAGGGAGCAGTACTTC. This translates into CASSGGQGAREQYF.

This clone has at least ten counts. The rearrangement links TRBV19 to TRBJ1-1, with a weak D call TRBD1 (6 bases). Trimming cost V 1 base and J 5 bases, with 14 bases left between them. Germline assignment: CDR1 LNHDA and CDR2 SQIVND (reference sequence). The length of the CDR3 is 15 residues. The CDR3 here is CASSIAGRGTTEAFF. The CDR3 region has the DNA TGTGCCAGTAGTATAGCAGGTAGGGGGACAACTGAAGCTTTCTTT.

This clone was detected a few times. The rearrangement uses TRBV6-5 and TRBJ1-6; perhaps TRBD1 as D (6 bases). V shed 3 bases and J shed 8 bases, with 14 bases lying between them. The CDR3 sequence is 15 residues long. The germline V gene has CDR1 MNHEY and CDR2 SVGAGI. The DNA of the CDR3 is TGTGCCAGCAGTTATTCAGGGACATCTTATTCACCCCTCCACTTT. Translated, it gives CASSYSGTSYSPLHF.

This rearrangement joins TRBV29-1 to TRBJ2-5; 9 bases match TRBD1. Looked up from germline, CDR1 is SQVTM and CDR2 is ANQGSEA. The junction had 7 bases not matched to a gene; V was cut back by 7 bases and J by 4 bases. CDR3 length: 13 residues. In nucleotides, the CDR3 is TGCAGCGCGCAACCGGGACAGGGAGAGACCCAGTACTTC. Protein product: CSAQPGQGETQYF.